The rows below give T cell receptor beta chains drawn from one sample of a study of blood T cells in healthy people across ages. Each CDR3 protein gets one entry after TCRdb re-called the 5' RACE reads with MiXCR. Of some 1.8 million distinct CDR3 sequences detected, 39% appear once; the ten largest clones hold about 23%. The sequenced sample consisted of blood. The receptors originated from a human donor in good health. The CDR3 runs from the conserved cysteine through the conserved F or W. Fields, in order: D gene, J gene, clone size, V gene, CDR3 protein, CDR3 DNA. D genes are given only for firm matches. The size field is filled for only some rows; it gives once, few, many or a size class.

D: TRBD1
J: TRBJ2-7
size: few
V: TRBV6-5
CDR3: CASSGVPTGRYEQYF
DNA: TGTGCCAGCAGTGGTGTTCCGACAGGGCGGTACGAGCAGTACTTC

D: .
J: TRBJ1-5
size: .
V: TRBV12-5
CDR3: CASASNQGSNQPQHF
DNA: TGTGCTAGTGCGTCAAACCAGGGTAGCAATCAGCCCCAGCATTTT

D: .
J: TRBJ1-1
size: .
V: TRBV20-1
CDR3: CSARDRQSNTEAFF
DNA: TGCAGTGCTAGGGACCGACAGTCGAACACTGAAGCTTTCTTT

D: .
J: TRBJ2-1
size: .
V: TRBV7-2
CDR3: CASSLGIGVGFF
DNA: TGTGCCAGCAGCTTAGGCATAGGAGTGGGGTTCTTC

D: .
J: TRBJ2-7
size: few
V: TRBV9
CDR3: CASSPPEVPYEQYF
DNA: TGTGCCAGCAGCCCACCGGAGGTACCCTACGAGCAGTACTTC

D: TRBD1
J: TRBJ1-2
size: few
V: TRBV7-2
CDR3: CASSSQGVSGYTF
DNA: TGTGCCAGCAGCTCACAGGGGGTTAGCGGCTACACCTTC

D: .
J: TRBJ2-1
size: .
V: TRBV7-2
CDR3: CASSPVQGTNEQFF
DNA: TGTGCCAGCAGCCCAGTTCAGGGGACTAATGAGCAGTTCTTC

D: TRBD1
J: TRBJ1-5
size: .
V: TRBV20-1
CDR3: CSARIPGTGVQPQHF
DNA: TGCAGTGCGAGGATTCCCGGGACAGGGGTCCAGCCCCAGCATTTT

D: .
J: TRBJ1-2
size: .
V: TRBV9
CDR3: CASSVVGGANYGYTF
DNA: TGTGCCAGCAGCGTAGTTGGGGGGGCGAACTATGGCTACACCTTC

D: .
J: TRBJ2-4
size: .
V: TRBV5-5
CDR3: CASSLSNTVWDIQYF
DNA: TGTGCCAGCAGCTTGAGCAATACAGTGTGGGACATTCAGTACTTC

D: .
J: TRBJ1-2
size: .
V: TRBV11-2
CDR3: CASSGNWGGYTF
DNA: TGTGCCAGCAGCGGGAATTGGGGCGGCTACACCTTC

D: .
J: TRBJ2-5
size: .
V: TRBV12-3/TRBV12-4
CDR3: CASSFSETLYF
DNA: TGTGCCAGCAGTTTTTCGGAGACCCTGTACTTC

D: TRBD1
J: TRBJ2-7
size: few
V: TRBV4-2
CDR3: CASSQDSGQGFDEQYF
DNA: TGTGCCAGCAGCCAAGATTCAGGACAGGGGTTTGACGAGCAGTACTTC

D: .
J: TRBJ2-6
size: few
V: TRBV5-5
CDR3: CASSDDWSGGNVLTF
DNA: TGTGCCAGCAGCGATGACTGGTCCGGGGGCAACGTCCTGACTTTC

D: TRBD1
J: TRBJ1-1
size: once
V: TRBV20-1
CDR3: CSVTAQDRDPKGPEAFF
DNA: TGCAGTGTGACCGCCCAGGACAGGGATCCCAAAGGGCCTGAAGCTTTCTTT

D: .
J: TRBJ1-2
size: few
V: TRBV6-5
CDR3: CASSGRPGNGYTF
DNA: TGTGCCAGCAGTGGCCGACCAGGAAATGGCTACACCTTC

D: .
J: TRBJ1-2
size: .
V: TRBV25-1
CDR3: CASSEFFQARNTGYTF
DNA: TGTGCCAGCAGTGAATTTTTTCAAGCGCGGAACACAGGCTACACCTTC

D: .
J: TRBJ2-5
size: .
V: TRBV4-1
CDR3: CASSQDHQGSSGETQYF
DNA: TGCGCCAGCAGCCAAGATCATCAGGGGTCATCGGGGGAGACCCAGTACTTC

D: TRBD2
J: TRBJ2-7
size: .
V: TRBV9
CDR3: CASSGNLAGEQYF
DNA: TGTGCCAGCAGCGGAAATCTAGCGGGCGAGCAGTACTTC

D: .
J: TRBJ1-6
size: few
V: TRBV2
CDR3: CASSEAVGDSPLHF
DNA: TGTGCCAGCAGTGAAGCGGTTGGGGATTCACCCCTCCACTTT

D: .
J: TRBJ1-4
size: few
V: TRBV29-1
CDR3: CSVMDVGKSNEKLFF
DNA: TGCAGCGTTATGGACGTGGGGAAGTCTAATGAAAAACTGTTTTTT

D: .
J: TRBJ2-6
size: .
V: TRBV6-5
CDR3: CASSYRVGSNRVLTF
DNA: TGTGCCAGCAGTTACAGGGTCGGGTCCAATAGGGTCCTGACTTTC

D: .
J: TRBJ2-6
size: .
V: TRBV7-2
CDR3: CASSSETGANVLTF
DNA: TGTGCCAGCAGCTCTGAGACTGGGGCCAACGTCCTGACTTTC

D: TRBD2
J: TRBJ2-1
size: .
V: TRBV7-9
CDR3: CASSPPGSSGGYNEQFF
DNA: TGCGCCAGCAGCCCCCCGGGGTCTAGCGGGGGTTACAATGAGCAGTTCTTC

D: .
J: TRBJ2-7
size: .
V: TRBV20-1
CDR3: CSARDLTGNSNEQYF
DNA: TGCAGTGCTAGAGATCTTACGGGGAACTCCAACGAGCAGTACTTC

D: .
J: TRBJ1-2
size: once
V: TRBV29-1
CDR3: CSVEDYEEGYTF
DNA: TGCAGCGTTGAAGATTATGAGGAAGGCTACACCTTC

D: TRBD2
J: TRBJ2-3
size: few
V: TRBV5-6
CDR3: CASSLLAGARTDTQYF
DNA: TGTGCCAGCAGCTTGTTAGCGGGGGCTCGCACAGATACGCAGTATTTT

D: .
J: TRBJ1-1
size: .
V: TRBV7-9
CDR3: CVSNGSGRGTEAFF
DNA: TGTGTCAGCAACGGGTCCGGCCGAGGGACTGAAGCTTTCTTT

D: .
J: TRBJ1-1
size: many
V: TRBV29-1
CDR3: CSVATGLNTEAFF
DNA: TGCAGCGTGGCTACAGGTTTGAACACTGAAGCTTTCTTT

D: .
J: TRBJ2-7
size: .
V: TRBV27
CDR3: CASGTFSGPYEQYF
DNA: TGTGCCAGCGGAACCTTTTCAGGGCCCTACGAGCAGTACTTC

D: .
J: TRBJ1-2
size: .
V: TRBV27
CDR3: CASSLISTANGYTF
DNA: TGTGCCAGCAGTTTAATCTCGACAGCCAATGGCTACACCTTC

D: .
J: TRBJ1-4
size: .
V: TRBV20-1
CDR3: CSARVDVAAINEKLFF
DNA: TGCAGTGCTAGAGTGGATGTGGCAGCTATTAATGAAAAACTGTTTTTT

D: .
J: TRBJ2-3
size: .
V: TRBV29-1
CDR3: CNVPGTTTDTQYF
DNA: TGCAACGTTCCCGGGACGACCACAGATACGCAGTATTTT

D: .
J: TRBJ1-6
size: few
V: TRBV20-1
CDR3: CSAEQGVRSPLHF
DNA: TGCAGTGCTGAACAGGGAGTGAGATCACCCCTCCACTTT

D: TRBD1
J: TRBJ1-1
size: few
V: TRBV29-1
CDR3: CSVVPRTGSAGNTEAFF
DNA: TGCAGCGTTGTCCCCCGGACAGGCTCCGCGGGGAACACTGAAGCTTTCTTT

D: TRBD1
J: TRBJ1-1
size: .
V: TRBV7-9
CDR3: CASSLSDRVGTEAFF
DNA: TGTGCCAGCAGCTTATCCGACAGGGTGGGGACTGAAGCTTTCTTT

D: .
J: TRBJ2-4
size: .
V: TRBV30
CDR3: CASEGLAKNIQYF
DNA: TGTGCCTCAGAGGGCCTAGCCAAAAACATTCAGTACTTC

D: .
J: TRBJ2-5
size: .
V: TRBV4-3
CDR3: CASSQYTTSEGEETQYF
DNA: TGCGCCAGCAGCCAGTACACCACATCTGAGGGGGAAGAGACCCAGTACTTC

D: .
J: TRBJ2-7
size: .
V: TRBV7-6
CDR3: CASSSLEVESCEQYF
DNA: TGTGCCAGCAGCTCCCTTGAGGTTGAGTCCTGCGAGCAGTACTTC

D: TRBD2
J: TRBJ2-1
size: .
V: TRBV29-1
CDR3: CTTDRTSDYNEQFF
DNA: TGCACCACCGATAGGACTAGCGACTACAATGAGCAGTTCTTC

D: .
J: TRBJ1-5
size: few
V: TRBV9
CDR3: CASSVGPKTVQPQHF
DNA: TGTGCCAGCAGCGTTGGGCCCAAGACCGTCCAGCCCCAGCATTTT

D: .
J: TRBJ1-5
size: .
V: TRBV7-9
CDR3: CASSLEGFRQPQHF
DNA: TGTGCCAGCAGCTTAGAAGGGTTCAGGCAGCCCCAGCATTTT

D: .
J: TRBJ1-2
size: .
V: TRBV3-1
CDR3: CASSQDIAGGGYTF
DNA: TGTGCCAGCAGCCAAGATATTGCGGGTGGAGGCTACACCTTC

D: TRBD1
J: TRBJ1-2
size: .
V: TRBV11-3
CDR3: CASSFGTVNLGYTF
DNA: TGTGCCAGCAGCTTCGGGACAGTAAACCTTGGCTACACCTTC

D: TRBD2
J: TRBJ2-4
size: few
V: TRBV20-1
CDR3: CSARDLFEPAGDIAKNIQYF
DNA: TGCAGTGCTAGAGATCTCTTTGAGCCAGCGGGGGATATAGCCAAAAACATTCAGTACTTC

D: TRBD2
J: TRBJ2-1
size: few
V: TRBV28
CDR3: CASSLLSGGAWDEQFF
DNA: TGTGCCAGCAGTTTACTTAGCGGGGGGGCATGGGATGAGCAGTTCTTC

D: .
J: TRBJ2-4
size: .
V: TRBV27
CDR3: CASSLGGTETNGKYF
DNA: TGTGCCAGCAGTTTAGGAGGGACAGAGACTAACGGGAAGTACTTC